This T cell receptor beta chain was observed in a study of Ad26.COV2.S vaccination and SARS-CoV-2 variants. Treatment here: approximately 18 received Ad26.COV2.S at low or high dose, single or two shots; a few received placebo; per-sample allocation not given. Vaccine and placebo recipients were sampled on day 63 after the first injection. At a Boston site, the person donating was an adult of 18-55 years. General study results and limits: Vaccinees showed greater spike-specific TCR breadth than placebo recipients. Substantial breadth was reported for post-vaccination spike-specific CD8+ and CD4+ T cells.

Profiling relied on immunoSEQ multiplex PCR, and the TCRdb table lists in-frame clones only, not all of them. The sample consists of over 300,000 clones, 80% to 90% of them appearing once. Notes on this clone: What it binds is unknown.

The source was peripheral blood, collected in a trial of Ad26.COV2.S vaccine versus placebo. This TCR came from a person between 18 and 65 years old who received the Ad26.COV2.S COVID-19 vaccine or a placebo.

The CDR3 protein is CASSQAGGSYNEQFF. In DNA form, the CDR3 reads TGTGCCAGCAGCCAAGCCGGGGGCTCCTACAATGAGCAGTTCTTC. The V and J genes are TRBV4-2 and TRBJ2-1, with D tentatively TRBD2 (6 bases). Trimming stripped 1 base from V and 0 bases from J, with 7 bases between. The length of the CDR3 is 15 residues. Germline CDR1 LGHNA, CDR2 YNFKEQ.